The next 7 T cell receptor beta chains were all read from a single sample in a study of T cell repertoires in cytomegalovirus infection. TCRdb ran MiXCR on the reads and lists one entry per CDR3 protein. The data show roughly 120,000 distinct CDR3 sequences, approximately 30% seen once. No antigen has been identified for these receptors. This material consisted of CD8+ T cells from cultured PBMCs, taken from culture after CMV antigen stimulation. The receptors here all came from a human donor in good health (CMV status not recorded). Some clones in this sample may be carry-over from other donors' samples.

V usage is TRBV10-2 and J usage is TRBJ1-6; the D is unclear. The CDR3 totals 16 residues. The V gene's germline CDR1 is WSHSY and CDR2 SAAADI. V lost 4 bases and J lost 0, with 10 bases in between. The CDR3 nucleotides read TGCGCCAGCAGTGCTTTATCGAGCTCCTATAATTCACCCCTCCACTTT. Protein sequence: CASSALSSSYNSPLHF.

This clonotype was counted between two and nine times. The V and J genes are TRBV6-8 and TRBJ1-6; possibly TRBD1 for D (5 bases). The CDR3 runs 15 residues. CDR1 is MNHGY, CDR2 SAAAGT, per germline. Trimming removed 5 bases at V and 6 bases at J, with 14 bases between. The CDR3 is CASSPHGGGNSPLHF. The CDR3 nucleotides are TGTGCCAGCAGTCCTCATGGGGGTGGTAATTCACCCCTCCACTTT.

The table lists this clonotype with many counts. The CDR3 sequence is CASSLGGATYLADTQYF. As DNA, the CDR3 is TGTGCCAGCAGCTTAGGGGGAGCGACCTACCTCGCCGATACGCAGTATTTT. The V and J genes are TRBV7-9 and TRBJ2-3, with D maybe TRBD2 (5 bases). Trimming pared 1 base from V and 6 bases from J, leaving 20 bases between. The germline CDR1 and CDR2 sequences are SEHNR and FQNEAQ (reference sequence). There are 17 residues in the CDR3.

This chain links TRBV10-3 with TRBJ2-1; no clear D gene. Trimming pared 3 bases from V and 0 bases from J, leaving 3 bases between. Germline V gene sequence: CDR1 ENHRY, CDR2 SYGVKD. This CDR3 has 13 amino acids. CDR3 sequence (DNA): TGTGCCATCAGTGACTTCTCCTACAATGAGCAGTTCTTC. This translates into CAISDFSYNEQFF.

The chain uses TRBV12-5 and TRBJ2-1; D not resolved. The CDR3 covers 12 residues. Germline V gene data show CDR1 as LGHNT and CDR2 as FRNRAP. The V end was cut by 3 bases, the J end by 6 bases, with 6 bases between. CDR3 coding DNA: TGTGCTAGTGGTTTCGCACCCAATGAGCAGTTCTTC. Residues: CASGFAPNEQFF.

This sequence joins TRBV4-1 and TRBJ2-5; 7 bases are shared with TRBD2. Trimming cost V 0 bases and J 5 bases; bases outside gene matches: 6. The germline gives CDR1 MGHRA, CDR2 YSYEKL. The CDR3 sequence is 15 residues long. The CDR3 protein is CASSQEARGGETQYF. CDR3 sequence (DNA): TGCGCCAGCAGCCAAGAAGCTCGGGGAGGGGAGACCCAGTACTTC.

The chain employs TRBV28 and TRBJ1-4; tentatively, D is TRBD1 (5 bases). Trimming removed 5 bases at V and 7 bases at J, with 23 bases between. The CDR3 contains 17 residues. CDR1 is MDHEN and CDR2 is SYDVKM in the germline V gene. This chain's CDR3 is CASSPHQGRGVSEKLFF. DNA for the CDR3: TGTGCCAGCAGTCCCCATCAGGGACGGGGGGTTTCTGAAAAACTGTTTTTT.